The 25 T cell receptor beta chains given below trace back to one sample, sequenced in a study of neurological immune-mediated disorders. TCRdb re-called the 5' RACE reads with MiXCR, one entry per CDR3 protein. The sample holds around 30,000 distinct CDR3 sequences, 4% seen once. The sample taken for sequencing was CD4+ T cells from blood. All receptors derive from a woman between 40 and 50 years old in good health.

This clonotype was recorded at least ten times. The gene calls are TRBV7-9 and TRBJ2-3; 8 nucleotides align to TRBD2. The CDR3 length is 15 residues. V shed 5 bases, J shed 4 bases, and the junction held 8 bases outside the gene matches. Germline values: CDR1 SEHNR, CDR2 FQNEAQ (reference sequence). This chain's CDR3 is CASSEAGLGSDTQYF. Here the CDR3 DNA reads TGTGCCAGCAGCGAGGCGGGACTAGGTTCAGATACGCAGTATTTT.

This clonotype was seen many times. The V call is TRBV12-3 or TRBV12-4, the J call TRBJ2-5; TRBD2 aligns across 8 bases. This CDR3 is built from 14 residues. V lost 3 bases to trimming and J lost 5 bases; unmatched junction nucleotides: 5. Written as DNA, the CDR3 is TGTGCCAGCAGTTTGACTAGCGAGGGTGAGACCCAGTACTTC. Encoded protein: CASSLTSEGETQYF.

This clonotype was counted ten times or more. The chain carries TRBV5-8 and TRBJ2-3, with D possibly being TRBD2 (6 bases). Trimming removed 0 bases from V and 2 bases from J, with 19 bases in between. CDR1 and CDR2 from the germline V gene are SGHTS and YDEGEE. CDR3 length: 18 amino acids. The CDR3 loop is CASSLVPGGALFTDTQYF. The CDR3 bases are TGTGCCAGCAGCTTGGTCCCGGGCGGGGCGCTTTTCACAGATACGCAGTATTTT.

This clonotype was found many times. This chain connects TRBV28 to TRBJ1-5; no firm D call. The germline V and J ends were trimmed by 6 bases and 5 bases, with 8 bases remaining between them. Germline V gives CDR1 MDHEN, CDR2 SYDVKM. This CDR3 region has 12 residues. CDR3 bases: TGTGCCAGCAGCCTGCCATATCAGCCCCAGCATTTT. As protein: CASSLPYQPQHF.

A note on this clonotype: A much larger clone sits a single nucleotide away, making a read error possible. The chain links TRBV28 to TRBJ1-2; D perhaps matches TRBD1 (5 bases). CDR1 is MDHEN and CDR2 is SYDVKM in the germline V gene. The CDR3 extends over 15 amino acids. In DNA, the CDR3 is TGTGCCAGCAGTTTAATCCGGGGCAGTAGCTATGTCTACACCTTC. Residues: CASSLIRGSSYVYTF.

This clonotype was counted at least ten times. The chain's CDR3 is CSVEDRGGTGLYNEQFF. The CDR3, as DNA: TGCAGCGTTGAAGACCGGGGGGGAACGGGCTTATACAATGAGCAGTTCTTC. V gene TRBV29-1 combines with J gene TRBJ2-1, with 8 positions matching TRBD2. From germline, CDR1 is SQVTM and CDR2 ANQGSEA. The length of the CDR3 is 17 residues. Germline trimming cut 0 bases from V and 4 bases from J; bases unmatched to any gene: 11.

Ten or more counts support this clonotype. CDR3 in amino acids: CASSLYWGYQETQYF. CDR3 bases: TGTGCCAGCAGCTTATATTGGGGCTACCAAGAGACCCAGTACTTC. The chain recombines TRBV7-2 with TRBJ2-5; D may be TRBD1 (5 bases). In germline, CDR1 is SGHTA, CDR2 FQGNSA. CDR3 length equals 15 residues. V was pared by 2 bases and J by 0 bases, with 10 bases between.

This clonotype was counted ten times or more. This chain's CDR3 is CASSPVGTRSEQYF. In DNA form, the CDR3 reads TGCGCCAGCAGCCCTGTCGGAACCCGGTCAGAGCAGTACTTC. The rearrangement uses TRBV5-1 and TRBJ2-7; the D is unclear. Per germline, CDR1 SGHRS and CDR2 YFSETQ. The CDR3 length is 14 residues. The V and J ends lost 4 bases and 7 bases respectively, with 18 bases between them.

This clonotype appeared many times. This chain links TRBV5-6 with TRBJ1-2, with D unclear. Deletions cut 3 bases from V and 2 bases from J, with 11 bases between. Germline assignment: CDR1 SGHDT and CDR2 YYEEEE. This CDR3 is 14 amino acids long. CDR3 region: CASSSQQENYGYTF. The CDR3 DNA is TGTGCCAGCAGCTCCCAGCAGGAGAACTATGGCTACACCTTC.

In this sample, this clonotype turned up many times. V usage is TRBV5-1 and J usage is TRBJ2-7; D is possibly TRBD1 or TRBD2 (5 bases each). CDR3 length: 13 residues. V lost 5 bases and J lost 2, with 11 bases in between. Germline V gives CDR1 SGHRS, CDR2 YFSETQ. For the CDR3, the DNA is TGCGCCAGCAGGCCCGGGACCACCTACGAGCAGTACTTC. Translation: CASRPGTTYEQYF.

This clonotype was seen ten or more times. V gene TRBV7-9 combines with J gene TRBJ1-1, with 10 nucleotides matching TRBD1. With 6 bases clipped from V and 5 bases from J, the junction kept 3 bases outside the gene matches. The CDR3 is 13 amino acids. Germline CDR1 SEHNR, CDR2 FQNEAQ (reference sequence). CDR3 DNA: TGTGCCAGCAGTCAGGGACAGGGGACTGAAGCTTTCTTT. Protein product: CASSQGQGTEAFF.

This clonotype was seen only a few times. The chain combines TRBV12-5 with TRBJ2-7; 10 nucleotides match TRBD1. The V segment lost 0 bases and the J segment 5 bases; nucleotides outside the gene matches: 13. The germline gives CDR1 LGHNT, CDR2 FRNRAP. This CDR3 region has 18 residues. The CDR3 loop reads CASGLVLGTRDRGDEQYF. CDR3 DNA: TGTGCTAGTGGTTTGGTACTTGGGACCCGGGACAGGGGCGACGAGCAGTACTTC.

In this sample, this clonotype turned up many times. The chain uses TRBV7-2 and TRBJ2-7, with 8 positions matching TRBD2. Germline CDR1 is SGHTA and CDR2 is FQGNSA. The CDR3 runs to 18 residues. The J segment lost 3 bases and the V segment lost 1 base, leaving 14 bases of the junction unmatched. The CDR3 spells CASSLVLRSGTSLYEQYF. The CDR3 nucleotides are TGTGCCAGCAGCTTAGTCCTTCGGTCCGGGACTAGTCTCTACGAGCAGTACTTC.

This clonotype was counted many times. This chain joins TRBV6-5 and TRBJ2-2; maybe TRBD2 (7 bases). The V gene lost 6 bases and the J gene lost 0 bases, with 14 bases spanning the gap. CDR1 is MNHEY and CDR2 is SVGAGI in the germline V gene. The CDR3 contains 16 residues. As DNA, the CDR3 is TGTGCCAGCAGGCGAGGGGGGACTACGAACACCGGGGAGCTGTTTTTT. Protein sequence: CASRRGGTTNTGELFF.

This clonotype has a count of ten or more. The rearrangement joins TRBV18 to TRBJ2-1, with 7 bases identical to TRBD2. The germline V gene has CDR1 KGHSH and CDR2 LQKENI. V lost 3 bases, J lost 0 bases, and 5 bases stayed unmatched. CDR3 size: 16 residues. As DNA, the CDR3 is TGTGCCAGCTCACCCAAGACTAGCCGCTCCTACAATGAGCAGTTCTTC. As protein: CASSPKTSRSYNEQFF.

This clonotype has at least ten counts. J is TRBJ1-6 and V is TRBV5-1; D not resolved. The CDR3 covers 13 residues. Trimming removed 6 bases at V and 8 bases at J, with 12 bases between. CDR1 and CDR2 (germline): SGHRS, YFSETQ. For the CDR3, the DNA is TGCGCCAGCAAATCAGGAACTGATTCACCCCTCCACTTT. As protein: CASKSGTDSPLHF.

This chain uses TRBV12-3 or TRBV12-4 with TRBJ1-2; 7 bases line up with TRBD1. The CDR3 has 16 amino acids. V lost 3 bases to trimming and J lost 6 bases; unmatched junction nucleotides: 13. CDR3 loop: CASSFGYRGRDHGYTF. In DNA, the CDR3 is TGTGCCAGCAGTTTCGGTTACAGGGGCAGAGACCATGGCTACACCTTC.

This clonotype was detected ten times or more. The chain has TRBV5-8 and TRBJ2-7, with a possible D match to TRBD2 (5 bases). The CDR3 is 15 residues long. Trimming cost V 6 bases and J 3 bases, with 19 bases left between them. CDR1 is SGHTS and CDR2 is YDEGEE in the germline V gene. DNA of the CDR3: TGTGCCAGCACCCCGGGAACCGCCGGCTTCTACGAGCAGTACTTC. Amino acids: CASTPGTAGFYEQYF. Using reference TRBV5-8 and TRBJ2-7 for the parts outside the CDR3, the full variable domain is EAGVTQSPTHLIKTRGQQATLRCSPISGHTSVYWYQQALGLGLQFLLWYDEGEERNRGNFPPRFSGRQFPNYSSELNVNALELEDSALYLCASTPGTAGFYEQYFGPGTRLTVT.

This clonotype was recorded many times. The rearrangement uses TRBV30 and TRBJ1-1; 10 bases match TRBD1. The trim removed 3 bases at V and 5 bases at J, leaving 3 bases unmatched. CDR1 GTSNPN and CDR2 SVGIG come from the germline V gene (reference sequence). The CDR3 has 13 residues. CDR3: CAWRRDRGTEAFF. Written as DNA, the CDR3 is TGTGCCTGGAGGAGGGACAGGGGAACTGAAGCTTTCTTT.

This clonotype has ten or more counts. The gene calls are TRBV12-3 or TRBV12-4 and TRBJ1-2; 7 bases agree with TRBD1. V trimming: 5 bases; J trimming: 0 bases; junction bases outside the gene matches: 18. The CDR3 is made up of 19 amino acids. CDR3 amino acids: CASSPRRREQGLANYGYTF. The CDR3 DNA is TGTGCCAGCAGTCCCCGGCGGCGGGAACAGGGGCTAGCTAACTATGGCTACACCTTC.

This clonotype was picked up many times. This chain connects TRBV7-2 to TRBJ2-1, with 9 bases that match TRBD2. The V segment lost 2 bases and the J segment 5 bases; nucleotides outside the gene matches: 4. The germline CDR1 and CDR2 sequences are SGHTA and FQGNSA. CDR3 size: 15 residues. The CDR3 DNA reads TGTGCCAGCAGCTTACTAGCGGGAAACGACAATGAGCAGTTCTTC. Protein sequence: CASSLLAGNDNEQFF.

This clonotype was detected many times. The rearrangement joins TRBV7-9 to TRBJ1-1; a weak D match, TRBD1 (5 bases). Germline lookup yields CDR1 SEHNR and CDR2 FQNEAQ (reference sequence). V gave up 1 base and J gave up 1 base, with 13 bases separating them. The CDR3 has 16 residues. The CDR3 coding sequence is TGTGCCAGCAGCTTAGGTTTCGGGGCATCGAACACTGAAGCTTTCTTT. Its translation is CASSLGFGASNTEAFF.

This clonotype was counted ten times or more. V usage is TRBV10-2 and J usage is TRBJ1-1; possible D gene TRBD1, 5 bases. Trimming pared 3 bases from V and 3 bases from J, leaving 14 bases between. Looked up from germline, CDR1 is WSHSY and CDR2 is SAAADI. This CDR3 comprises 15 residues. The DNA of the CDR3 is TGCGCCAGCAGTGACCGGGACGGGCGGGACACTGAAGCTTTCTTT. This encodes CASSDRDGRDTEAFF.

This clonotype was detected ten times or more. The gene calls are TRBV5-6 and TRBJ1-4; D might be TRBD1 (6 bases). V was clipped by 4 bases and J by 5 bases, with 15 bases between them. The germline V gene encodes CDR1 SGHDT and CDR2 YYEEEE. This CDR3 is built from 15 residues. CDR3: CASSPGQGLNEKLFF. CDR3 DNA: TGTGCCAGCAGCCCTGGTCAGGGGCTAAATGAAAAACTGTTTTTT. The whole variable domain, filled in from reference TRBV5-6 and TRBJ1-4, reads DAGVTQSPTHLIKTRGQQVTLRCSPKSGHDTVSWYQQALGQGPQFIFQYYEEEERQRGNFPDRFSGHQFPNYSSELNVNALLLGDSALYLCASSPGQGLNEKLFFGSGTQLSVL.

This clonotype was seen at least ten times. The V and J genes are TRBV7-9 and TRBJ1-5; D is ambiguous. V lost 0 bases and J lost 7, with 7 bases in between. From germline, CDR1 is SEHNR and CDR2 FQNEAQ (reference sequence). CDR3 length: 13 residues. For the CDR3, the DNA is TGTGCCAGCAGCTTAGCAAGGAACCAGCCCCAGCATTTT. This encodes CASSLARNQPQHF.